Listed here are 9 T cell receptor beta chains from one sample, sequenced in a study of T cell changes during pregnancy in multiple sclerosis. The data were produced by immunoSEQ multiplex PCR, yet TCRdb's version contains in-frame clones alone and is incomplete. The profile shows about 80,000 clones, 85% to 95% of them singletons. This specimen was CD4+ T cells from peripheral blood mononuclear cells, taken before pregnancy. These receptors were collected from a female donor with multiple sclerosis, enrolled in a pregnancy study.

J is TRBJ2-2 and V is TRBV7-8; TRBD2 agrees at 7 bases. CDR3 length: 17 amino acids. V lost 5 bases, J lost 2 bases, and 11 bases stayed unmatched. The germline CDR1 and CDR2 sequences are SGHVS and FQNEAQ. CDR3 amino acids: CASSARHGGLNTGELFF. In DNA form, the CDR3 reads TGTGCCAGCAGCGCTAGACACGGGGGGTTAAACACCGGGGAGCTGTTTTTT.

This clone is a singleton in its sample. The CDR3: CACVSGSSYNEQFF. For the CDR3, the DNA is TGTGCCTGCGTGAGCGGGAGCTCCTACAATGAGCAGTTCTTC. The chain links TRBV30 to TRBJ2-1; TRBD2 agrees at 8 bases. This CDR3 region has 14 residues. Trimming cost V 6 bases and J 0 bases; bases outside gene matches: 4. Germline V gives CDR1 GTSNPN, CDR2 SVGIG (reference sequence).

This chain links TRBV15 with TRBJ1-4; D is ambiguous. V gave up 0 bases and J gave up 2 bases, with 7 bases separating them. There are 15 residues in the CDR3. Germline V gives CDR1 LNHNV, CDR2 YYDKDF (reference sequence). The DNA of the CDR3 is TGTGCCACCAGCAGAGATCCGGGGACTAATGAAAAACTGTTTTTT. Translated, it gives CATSRDPGTNEKLFF.

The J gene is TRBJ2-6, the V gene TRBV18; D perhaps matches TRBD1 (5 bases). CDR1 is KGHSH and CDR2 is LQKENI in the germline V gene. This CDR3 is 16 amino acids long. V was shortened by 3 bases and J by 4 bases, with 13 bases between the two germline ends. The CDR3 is CASSPIQATGANVLTF. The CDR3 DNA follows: TGTGCCAGCTCACCCATACAGGCGACCGGGGCCAACGTCCTGACTTTC.

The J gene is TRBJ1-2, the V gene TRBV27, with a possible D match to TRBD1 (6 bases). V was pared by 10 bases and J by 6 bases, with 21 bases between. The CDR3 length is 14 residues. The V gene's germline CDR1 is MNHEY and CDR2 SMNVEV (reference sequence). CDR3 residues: CATRWAAGADGYTF. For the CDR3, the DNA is TGTGCCACCCGTTGGGCAGCGGGGGCGGATGGCTACACCTTC.

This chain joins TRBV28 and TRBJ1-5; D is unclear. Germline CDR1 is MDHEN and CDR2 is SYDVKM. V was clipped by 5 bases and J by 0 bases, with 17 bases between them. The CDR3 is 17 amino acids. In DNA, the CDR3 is TGTGCCAGCAGTCGCCGGAGGCGGGAGATTAGCAATCAGCCCCAGCATTTT. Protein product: CASSRRRREISNQPQHF.

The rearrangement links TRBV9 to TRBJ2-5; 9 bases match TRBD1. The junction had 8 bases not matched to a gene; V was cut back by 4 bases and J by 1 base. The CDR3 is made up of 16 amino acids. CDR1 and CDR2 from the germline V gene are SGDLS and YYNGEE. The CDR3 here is CASSPRTGDLQETQYF. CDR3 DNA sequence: TGTGCCAGCAGCCCCCGGACAGGGGACCTCCAAGAGACCCAGTACTTC.

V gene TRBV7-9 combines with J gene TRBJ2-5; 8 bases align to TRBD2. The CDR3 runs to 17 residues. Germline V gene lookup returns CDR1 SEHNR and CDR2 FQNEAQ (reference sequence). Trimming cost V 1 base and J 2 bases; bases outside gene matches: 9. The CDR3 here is CASSLGLIGGGQETQYF. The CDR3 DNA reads TGTGCCAGCAGCTTAGGGTTGATTGGCGGGGGGCAAGAGACCCAGTACTTC.

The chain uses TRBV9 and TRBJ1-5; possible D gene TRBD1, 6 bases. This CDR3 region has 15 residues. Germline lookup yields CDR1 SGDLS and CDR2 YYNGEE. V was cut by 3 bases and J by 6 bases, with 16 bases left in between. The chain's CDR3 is CASSADPGDLQPQHF. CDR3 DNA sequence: TGTGCCAGCAGCGCCGACCCAGGGGATCTTCAGCCCCAGCATTTT.